This is a list of T cell receptor beta chains from one sample in a study of PD-1 blockade in classical Hodgkin lymphoma. The protocol was immunoSEQ multiplex PCR, while the TCRdb copy is restricted to in-frame clones and leaves out a portion. This table holds some 110,000 clones, more than 70% found once. The sample in question was peripheral blood mononuclear cells (PBMCs), obtained before the fourth cycle of nivolumab. These TCRs come from a human donor with classical Hodgkin lymphoma. CDR3s include the opening cysteine and the closing phenylalanine or tryptophan. D genes are given only for firm matches.

v_gene	d_gene	j_gene	CDR3nt	CDR3aa
TRBV6-1	TRBD1	TRBJ1-3	TGTGCCAGCAGAGCCGGGACAGACGCTGGAAACACCATATATTTT	CASRAGTDAGNTIYF
TRBV5-6	NA	TRBJ2-1	TGTGCCAGCAGCTTGTTATATGAGCAGTTCTTC	CASSLLYEQFF
TRBV30	NA	TRBJ1-2	TGTGCCTGGAGTCCATTACGAATCGCTGGCTACACCTTC	CAWSPLRIAGYTF
TRBV28	NA	TRBJ1-3	TGTGCCAGCAGTTTCAGCAACACCATATATTTT	CASSFSNTIYF
TRBV29-1	NA	TRBJ1-2	TGCAGCGTTGAAGGGCCTTGGGAGAATCTAGGCTACACCTTC	CSVEGPWENLGYTF
TRBV6-5	NA	TRBJ2-2	TGTGCCAGCAGTTCCGACACCGGGGAGCTGTTTTTT	CASSSDTGELFF
TRBV2	TRBD2	TRBJ2-3	TGTGCCAGCAGGTTCCAGCGGGAGGCCTATACGCAGTATTTT	CASRFQREAYTQYF
TRBV30	TRBD1	TRBJ2-7	TGTGCCTGGAGTGAGACAGGGCCCGACGAGCAGTACTTC	CAWSETGPDEQYF
TRBV10-3	TRBD1	TRBJ1-5	TGTGCCATCAGTGATCGGGACAGGGTATCGCCCCAGCATTTT	CAISDRDRVSPQHF
TRBV19	NA	TRBJ2-7	TGTGCCAGTAGTATAGATTTAAGAGGGGACGAGCAGTACTTC	CASSIDLRGDEQYF
TRBV6-6	NA	TRBJ2-7	TGTGCCAGCATTGAACAGGTCCCTGGCGAGCAGTACTTC	CASIEQVPGEQYF